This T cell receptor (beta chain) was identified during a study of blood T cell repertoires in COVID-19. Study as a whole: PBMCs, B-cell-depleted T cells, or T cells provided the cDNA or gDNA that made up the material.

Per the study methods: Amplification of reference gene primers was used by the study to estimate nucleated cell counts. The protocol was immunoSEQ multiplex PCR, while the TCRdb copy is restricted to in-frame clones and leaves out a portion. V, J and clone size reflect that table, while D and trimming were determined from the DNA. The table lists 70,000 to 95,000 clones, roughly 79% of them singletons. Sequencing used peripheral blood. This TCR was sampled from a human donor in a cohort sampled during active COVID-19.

In nucleotides, the CDR3 is TGTGCCAGCACGACAGGGGGCCGACGGCCCCAGCATTTT. Amino acids: CASTTGGRRPQHF. The chain links TRBV6-5 to TRBJ1-5, with TRBD1 matching 10 bases. Losses at the gene ends were 7 bases for V and 9 bases for J; bases not matched to a gene: 6. The CDR3 sequence is 13 residues long. The germline gives CDR1 MNHEY, CDR2 SVGAGI.